A selection of T cell receptor beta chains follows, all from one sample in a study of PD-L1 blockade in urothelial cancer. Generated by immunoSEQ multiplex PCR, the TCRdb table keeps only in-frame clones and is missing some. This sample carries around 20,000 clones, just over 85% of them seen once, and the ten largest clones take 3.7%. Sample: PBMCs, taken around atezolizumab (anti-PD-L1) treatment. The source is a man in his forties or fifties with urothelial cancer. Both conserved end residues are part of each CDR3. A D gene is named only where the DNA matches it firmly. Size tells how often a clone was seen (once, few, many) or the class of an expanded clone, and some rows leave it out.

J gene | CDR3 length | clone size | D gene | V gene | CDR3 protein | CDR3 DNA
TRBJ2-1 | 15 | NA | NA | TRBV2 | CASSAGTTSYNEQFF | TGTGCCAGCAGTGCTGGGACAACCTCCTACAATGAGCAGTTCTTC
TRBJ2-1 | 15 | NA | TRBD2 | TRBV18 | CASSQTSGSYNEQFF | TGTGCCAGCTCTCAAACTAGCGGTTCCTACAATGAGCAGTTCTTC
TRBJ2-2 | 16 | NA | TRBD2 | TRBV4-3 | CASSQLAGVNTGELFF | TGCGCCAGCAGCCAACTAGCGGGAGTGAATACCGGGGAGCTGTTTTTT
TRBJ2-7 | 13 | NA | TRBD2 | TRBV7-7 | CASSFGTSDEQYF | TGTGCCAGCAGCTTCGGGACTAGCGACGAGCAGTACTTC
TRBJ2-6 | 21 | NA | TRBD2 | TRBV9 | CASSPNPWGNGRNSGANVLTF | TGTGCCAGCAGCCCCAACCCCTGGGGGAACGGGAGGAACTCTGGGGCCAACGTCCTGACTTTC
TRBJ2-3 | 16 | NA | TRBD2 | TRBV11-3 | CASSSGTSGRTDTQYF | TGTGCCAGCAGCTCCGGGACTAGCGGACGCACAGATACGCAGTATTTT
TRBJ1-3 | 18 | NA | NA | TRBV19 | CASSSTGLTVSSGNTIYF | TGTGCCAGTAGCTCTACGGGTCTGACGGTCAGCTCTGGAAACACCATATATTTT
TRBJ2-2 | 13 | NA | NA | TRBV19 | CASTRGRTGELFF | TGTGCCAGTACCAGGGGGAGGACCGGGGAGCTGTTTTTT
TRBJ2-6 | 16 | once | TRBD2 | TRBV13 | CASSLWRGGGANVLTF | TGTGCCAGCAGCTTATGGCGGGGGGGTGGGGCCAACGTCCTGACTTTC
TRBJ2-2 | 14 | few | TRBD1 | TRBV29-1 | CSAGGTGDYGELFF | TGCAGCGCCGGTGGGACAGGGGACTACGGGGAGCTGTTTTTT
TRBJ2-7 | 14 | NA | TRBD2 | TRBV27 | CASSFQRGPYEQYF | TGTGCCAGCAGTTTCCAGCGGGGACCCTACGAGCAGTACTTC
TRBJ1-4 | 18 | NA | TRBD1 | TRBV10-3 | CAISERRRTGETNEKLFF | TGTGCCATCAGTGAACGGAGGAGGACAGGGGAGACTAATGAAAAACTGTTTTTT
TRBJ1-5 | 14 | NA | TRBD1 | TRBV19 | CASSTTGESQPQHF | TGTGCCAGTAGTACTACAGGGGAAAGTCAGCCCCAGCATTTT